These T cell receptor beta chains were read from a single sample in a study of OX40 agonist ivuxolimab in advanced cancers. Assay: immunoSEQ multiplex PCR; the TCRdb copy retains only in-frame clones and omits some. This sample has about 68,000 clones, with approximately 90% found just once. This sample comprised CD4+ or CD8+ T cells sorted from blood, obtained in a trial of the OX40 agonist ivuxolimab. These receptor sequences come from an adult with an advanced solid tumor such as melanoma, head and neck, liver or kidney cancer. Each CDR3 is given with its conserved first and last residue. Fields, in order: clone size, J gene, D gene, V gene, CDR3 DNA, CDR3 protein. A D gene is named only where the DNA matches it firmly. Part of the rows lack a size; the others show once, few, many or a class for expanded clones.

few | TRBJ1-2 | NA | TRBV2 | TGTGCCAGCAGTGATGGGGGTGGCTACACCTTC | CASSDGGGYTF
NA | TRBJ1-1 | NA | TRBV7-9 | TGTGCCAGCAGTATTCGGGACTCCTACACTGAAGCTTTCTTT | CASSIRDSYTEAFF
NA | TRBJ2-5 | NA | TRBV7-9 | TGTGCCAGCAGCTCGGCAGTAAAAGGGACCCAGTACTTC | CASSSAVKGTQYF
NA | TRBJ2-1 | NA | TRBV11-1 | TGTGCCAGCAGCACATCCTACAATGAGCAGTTCTTC | CASSTSYNEQFF
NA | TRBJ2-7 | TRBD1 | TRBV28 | TGTGCCAGCAGTAACGGACAGGGTAGCTACGAGCAGTACTTC | CASSNGQGSYEQYF
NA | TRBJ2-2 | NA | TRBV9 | TGTGCCAGTAGGGACTCATTCGAAGGGGGTATGGGGACTCCGAACACCGGGGAGCTGTTTTTT | CASRDSFEGGMGTPNTGELFF